This T cell receptor (beta chain) emerged from a study of human T cells and chemical hapten exposure. At the level of the study: Small differences in pooled library volume mainly drove the variation in TCR yields per sample.

This clonotype has ten or more counts. The target antigen is unknown. MiXCR was run by TCRdb on the RACE reads, yielding one entry per CDR3 protein. Of more than 80,000 distinct CDR3 sequences detected, approximately 8% appear once; the ten largest clones hold around 1.5%. Notes on the study in general: Sensitizing with DPC caused no change in TCRs above 1 in 1000 frequency. Expanded TCRs grouped into significantly more large CDR3 similarity clusters than controls produced.

Time point here: patch test 1, 2 weeks after DPC sensitization. Treatment in this sample: therapeutic diphenylcyclopropenone sensitization with weekly scalp DPC. Ahead of each patch test application, blood was drawn. V lost 4 bases to trimming and J lost 6 bases; unmatched junction nucleotides: 8. Germline V gives CDR1 KGHSH, CDR2 LQKENI. The length of the CDR3 is 15 residues. This TCR was sampled from a woman aged 25-40 years with alopecia areata. Some clones in this sample may be carry-over from other donors' samples. This specimen was whole blood, taken in connection with sensitization to the hapten diphenylcyclopropenone (DPC). This sequence joins TRBV18 and TRBJ2-1; 8 nucleotides line up with TRBD2. The CDR3 is CASSRDGLAGNEQFF. CDR3 nucleotide sequence: TGTGCCAGCTCACGAGACGGACTAGCAGGCAATGAGCAGTTCTTC.